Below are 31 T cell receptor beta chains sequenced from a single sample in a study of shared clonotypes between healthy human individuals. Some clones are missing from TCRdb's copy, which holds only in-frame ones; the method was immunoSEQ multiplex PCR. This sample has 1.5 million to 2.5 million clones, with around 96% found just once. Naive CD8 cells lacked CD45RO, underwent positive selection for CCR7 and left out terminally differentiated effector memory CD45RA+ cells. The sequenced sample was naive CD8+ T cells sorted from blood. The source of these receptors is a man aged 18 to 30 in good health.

CDR3 amino acids: CASSQGSDTEAFF. The CDR3 DNA reads TGTGCCAGCTCACAGGGTTCGGACACTGAAGCTTTCTTT. The V call is TRBV18, the J call TRBJ1-1, with D unresolved. CDR3 size: 13 residues. The V end lost 4 bases, the J end lost 3 bases, and 9 bases lay between the germline ends. Germline V gene data show CDR1 as KGHSH and CDR2 as LQKENI.

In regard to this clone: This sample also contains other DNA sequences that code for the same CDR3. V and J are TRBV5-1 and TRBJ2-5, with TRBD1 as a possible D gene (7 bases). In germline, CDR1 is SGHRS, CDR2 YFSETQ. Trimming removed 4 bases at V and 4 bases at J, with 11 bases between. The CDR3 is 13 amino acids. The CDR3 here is CASSPQGGETQYF. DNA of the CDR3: TGCGCCAGCAGCCCTCAGGGGGGAGAGACCCAGTACTTC.

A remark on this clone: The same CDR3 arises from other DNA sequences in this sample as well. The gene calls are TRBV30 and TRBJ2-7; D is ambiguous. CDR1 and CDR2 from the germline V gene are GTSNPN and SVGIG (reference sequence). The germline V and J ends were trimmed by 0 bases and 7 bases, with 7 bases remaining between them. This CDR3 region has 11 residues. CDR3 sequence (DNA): TGTGCCTGGAGTGTAGGTCTGGAGCAGTACTTC. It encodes CAWSVGLEQYF.

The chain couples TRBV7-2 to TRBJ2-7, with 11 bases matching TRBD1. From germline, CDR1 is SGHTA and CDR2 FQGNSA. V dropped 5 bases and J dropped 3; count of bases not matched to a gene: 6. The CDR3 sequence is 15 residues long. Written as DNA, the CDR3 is TGTGCCAGCAGCAACCGGGACAGGGGGAGCTACGAGCAGTACTTC. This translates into CASSNRDRGSYEQYF.

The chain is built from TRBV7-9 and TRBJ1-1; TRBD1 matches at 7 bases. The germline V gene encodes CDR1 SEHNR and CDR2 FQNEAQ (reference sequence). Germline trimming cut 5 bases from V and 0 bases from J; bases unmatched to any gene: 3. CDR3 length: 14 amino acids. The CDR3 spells CASSRTGLNTEAFF. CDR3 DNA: TGTGCCAGCAGCCGGACAGGACTGAACACTGAAGCTTTCTTT. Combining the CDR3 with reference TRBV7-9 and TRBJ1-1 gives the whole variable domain DTGVSQNPRHKITKRGQNVTFRCDPISEHNRLYWYRQTLGQGPEFLTYFQNEAQLEKSRLLSDRFSAERPKGSFSTLEIQRTEQGDSAMYLCASSRTGLNTEAFFGQGTRLTVV.

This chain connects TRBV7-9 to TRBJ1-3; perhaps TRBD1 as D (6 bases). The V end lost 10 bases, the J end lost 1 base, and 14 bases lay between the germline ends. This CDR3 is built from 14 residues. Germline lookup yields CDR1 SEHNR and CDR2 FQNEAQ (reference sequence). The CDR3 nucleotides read TGTGCCACCCAAGCCGGGACATCTGGAAACACCATATATTTT. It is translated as CATQAGTSGNTIYF. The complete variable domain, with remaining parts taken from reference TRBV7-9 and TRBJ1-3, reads DTGVSQNPRHKITKRGQNVTFRCDPISEHNRLYWYRQTLGQGPEFLTYFQNEAQLEKSRLLSDRFSAERPKGSFSTLEIQRTEQGDSAMYLCATQAGTSGNTIYFGEGSWLTVV.

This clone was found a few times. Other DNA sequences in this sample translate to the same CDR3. CDR3 sequence: CASSVTGGNYGYTF. CDR3 sequence (DNA): TGTGCCAGCAGTGTTACAGGGGGCAACTATGGCTACACCTTC. The chain joins TRBV27 to TRBJ1-2, with TRBD1 matching over 9 bases. CDR3 length equals 14 residues. J lost 2 bases, V lost 5 bases, and 3 bases had no gene match. The germline gives CDR1 MNHEY, CDR2 SMNVEV (reference sequence).

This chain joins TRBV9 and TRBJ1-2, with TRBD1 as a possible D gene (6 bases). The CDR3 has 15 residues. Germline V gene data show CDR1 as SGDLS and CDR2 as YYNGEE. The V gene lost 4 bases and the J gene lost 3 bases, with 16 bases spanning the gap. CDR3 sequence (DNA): TGTGCCAGCAGCTCAACAAATACAGGGTACTATGGCTACACCTTC. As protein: CASSSTNTGYYGYTF.

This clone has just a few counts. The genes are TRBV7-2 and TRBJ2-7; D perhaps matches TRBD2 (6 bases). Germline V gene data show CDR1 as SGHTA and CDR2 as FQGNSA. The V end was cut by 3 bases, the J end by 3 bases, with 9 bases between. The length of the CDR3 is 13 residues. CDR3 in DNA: TGTGCCAGCAGCTTGCGGGATTTCTACGAGCAGTACTTC. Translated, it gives CASSLRDFYEQYF.

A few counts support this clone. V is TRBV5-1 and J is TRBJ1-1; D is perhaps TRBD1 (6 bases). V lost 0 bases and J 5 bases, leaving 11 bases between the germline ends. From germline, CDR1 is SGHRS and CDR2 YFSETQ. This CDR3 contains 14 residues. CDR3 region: CASSLEGGGTEAFF. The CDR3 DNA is TGCGCCAGCAGCTTGGAAGGGGGTGGGACTGAAGCTTTCTTT.

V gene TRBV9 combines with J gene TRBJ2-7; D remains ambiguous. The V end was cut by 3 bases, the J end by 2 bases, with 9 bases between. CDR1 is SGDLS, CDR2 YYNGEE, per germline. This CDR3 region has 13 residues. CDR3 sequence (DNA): TGTGCCAGCAGCGCGGACCCCGCCTACGAGCAGTACTTC. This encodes CASSADPAYEQYF. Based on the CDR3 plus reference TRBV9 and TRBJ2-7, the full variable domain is DSGVTQTPKHLITATGQRVTLRCSPRSGDLSVYWYQQSLDQGLQFLIQYYNGEERAKGNILERFSAQQFPDLHSELNLSSLELGDSALYFCASSADPAYEQYFGPGTRLTVT.

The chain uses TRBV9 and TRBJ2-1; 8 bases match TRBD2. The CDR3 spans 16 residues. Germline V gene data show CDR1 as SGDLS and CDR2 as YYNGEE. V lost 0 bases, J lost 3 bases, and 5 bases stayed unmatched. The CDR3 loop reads CASSVGRGAYYNEQFF. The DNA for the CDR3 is TGTGCCAGCAGCGTAGGGCGGGGGGCTTACTACAATGAGCAGTTCTTC.

CDR3 DNA: TGTGCCAGCAGCTCACTAGCGGGAGGGATCTGGGAGCAGTACTTC. It is translated as CASSSLAGGIWEQYF. J is TRBJ2-7 and V is TRBV7-2; 13 bases match TRBD2. Germline CDR1 is SGHTA and CDR2 is FQGNSA. J was trimmed by 7 bases and V by 4 bases; bases with no gene match: 7. The CDR3 has 15 residues.

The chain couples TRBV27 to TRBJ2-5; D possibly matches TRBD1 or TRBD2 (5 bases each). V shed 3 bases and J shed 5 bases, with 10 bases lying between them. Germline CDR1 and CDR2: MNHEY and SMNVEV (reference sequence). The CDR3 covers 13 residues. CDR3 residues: CASSFVGDETQYF. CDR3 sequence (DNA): TGTGCCAGCAGTTTTGTTGGGGACGAGACCCAGTACTTC.

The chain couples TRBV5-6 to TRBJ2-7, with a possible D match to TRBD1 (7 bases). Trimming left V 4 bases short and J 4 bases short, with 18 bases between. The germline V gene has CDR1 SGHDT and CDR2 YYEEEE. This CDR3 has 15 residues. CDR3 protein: CASSLQPGGGYEQYF. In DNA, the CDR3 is TGTGCCAGCAGCCTACAGCCAGGGGGAGGTTACGAGCAGTACTTC. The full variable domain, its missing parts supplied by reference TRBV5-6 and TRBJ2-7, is DAGVTQSPTHLIKTRGQQVTLRCSPKSGHDTVSWYQQALGQGPQFIFQYYEEEERQRGNFPDRFSGHQFPNYSSELNVNALLLGDSALYLCASSLQPGGGYEQYFGPGTRLTVT.

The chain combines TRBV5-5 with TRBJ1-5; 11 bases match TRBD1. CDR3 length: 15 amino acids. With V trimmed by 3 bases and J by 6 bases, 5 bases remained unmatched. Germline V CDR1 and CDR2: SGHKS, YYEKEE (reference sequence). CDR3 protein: CASSWGQGDLQPQHF. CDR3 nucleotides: TGTGCCAGCAGCTGGGGACAGGGGGACCTTCAGCCCCAGCATTTT.

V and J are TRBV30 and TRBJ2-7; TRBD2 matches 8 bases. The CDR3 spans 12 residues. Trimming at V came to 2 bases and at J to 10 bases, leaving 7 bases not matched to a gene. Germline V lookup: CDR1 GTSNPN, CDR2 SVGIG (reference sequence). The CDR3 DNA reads TGTGCCTGGAGTTTGGGTAGCGGGACTCAGTACTTC. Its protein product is CAWSLGSGTQYF.

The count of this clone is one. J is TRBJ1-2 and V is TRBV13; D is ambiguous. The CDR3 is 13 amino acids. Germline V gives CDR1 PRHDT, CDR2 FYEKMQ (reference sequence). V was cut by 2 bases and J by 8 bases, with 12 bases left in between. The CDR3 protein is CASSLSGSLGYTF. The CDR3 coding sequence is TGTGCCAGCAGCTTATCCGGGTCTCTAGGCTACACCTTC.

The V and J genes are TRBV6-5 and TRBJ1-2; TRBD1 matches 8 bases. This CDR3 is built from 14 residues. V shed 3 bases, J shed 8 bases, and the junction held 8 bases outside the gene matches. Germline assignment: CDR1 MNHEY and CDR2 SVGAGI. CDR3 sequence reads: CASSYTGGSRGYTF. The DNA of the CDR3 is TGTGCCAGCAGTTATACAGGGGGATCGAGGGGCTACACCTTC.

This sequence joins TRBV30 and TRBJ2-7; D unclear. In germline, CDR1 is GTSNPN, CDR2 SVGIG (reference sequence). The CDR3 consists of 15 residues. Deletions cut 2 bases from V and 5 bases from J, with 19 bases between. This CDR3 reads CAWSPRTRIFDEQYF. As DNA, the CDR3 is TGTGCCTGGAGTCCGAGGACCAGAATCTTCGACGAGCAGTACTTC.

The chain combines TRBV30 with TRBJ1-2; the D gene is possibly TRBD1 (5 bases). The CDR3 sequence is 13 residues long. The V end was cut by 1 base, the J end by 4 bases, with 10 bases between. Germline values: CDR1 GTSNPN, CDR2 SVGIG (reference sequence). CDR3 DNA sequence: TGTGCCTGGAGTGCAGGCAGGGCCTATGGCTACACCTTC. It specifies CAWSAGRAYGYTF.

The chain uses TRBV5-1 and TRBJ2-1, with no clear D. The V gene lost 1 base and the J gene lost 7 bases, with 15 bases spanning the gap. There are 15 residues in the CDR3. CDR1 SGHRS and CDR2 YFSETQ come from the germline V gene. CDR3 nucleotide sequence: TGCGCCAGCAGCTTGTCGTCTTCTCTCTTTAATGAGCAGTTCTTC. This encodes CASSLSSSLFNEQFF. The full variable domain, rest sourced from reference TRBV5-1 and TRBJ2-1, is KAGVTQTPRYLIKTRGQQVTLSCSPISGHRSVSWYQQTPGQGLQFLFEYFSETQRNKGNFPGRFSGRQFSNSRSEMNVSTLELGDSALYLCASSLSSSLFNEQFFGPGTRLTVL.

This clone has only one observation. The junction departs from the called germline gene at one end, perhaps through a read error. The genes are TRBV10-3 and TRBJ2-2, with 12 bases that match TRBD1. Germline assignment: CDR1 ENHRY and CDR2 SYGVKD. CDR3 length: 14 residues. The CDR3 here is CALSGTGGPGELFF. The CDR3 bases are TGTGCCCTCAGTGGGACAGGGGGCCCCGGGGAGCTGTTTTTT.

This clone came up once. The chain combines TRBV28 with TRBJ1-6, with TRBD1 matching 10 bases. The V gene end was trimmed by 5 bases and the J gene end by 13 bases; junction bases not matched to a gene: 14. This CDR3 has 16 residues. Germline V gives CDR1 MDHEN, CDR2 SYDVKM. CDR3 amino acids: CASSTTADRGDIPLHF. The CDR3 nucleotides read TGTGCCAGCAGTACTACCGCGGACAGGGGGGATATCCCCCTCCACTTT. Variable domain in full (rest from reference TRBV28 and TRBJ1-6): DVKVTQSSRYLVKRTGEKVFLECVQDMDHENMFWYRQDPGLGLRLIYFSYDVKMKEKGDIPEGYSVSREKKERFSLILESASTNQTSMYLCASSTTADRGDIPLHFGNGTRLTVT.

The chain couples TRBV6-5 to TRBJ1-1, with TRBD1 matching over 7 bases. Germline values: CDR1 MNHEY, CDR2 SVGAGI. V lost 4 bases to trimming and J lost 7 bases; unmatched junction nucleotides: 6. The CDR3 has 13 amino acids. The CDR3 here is CASSSGTASEAFF. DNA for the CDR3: TGTGCCAGCAGTTCCGGGACAGCCAGTGAAGCTTTCTTT.

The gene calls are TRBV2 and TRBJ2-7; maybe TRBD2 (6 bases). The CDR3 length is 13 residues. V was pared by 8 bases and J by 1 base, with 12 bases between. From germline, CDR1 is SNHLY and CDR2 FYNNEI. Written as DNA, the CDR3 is TGTGCCAGCGGAGGGTTAGAGTCCTACGAGCAGTACTTC. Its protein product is CASGGLESYEQYF.

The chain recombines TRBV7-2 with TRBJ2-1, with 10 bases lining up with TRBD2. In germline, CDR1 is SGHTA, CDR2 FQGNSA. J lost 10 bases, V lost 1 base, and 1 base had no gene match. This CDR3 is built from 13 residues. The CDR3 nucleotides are TGTGCCAGCAGCTTAGGGGGACTAGCGGAGCAGTTCTTC. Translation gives CASSLGGLAEQFF.

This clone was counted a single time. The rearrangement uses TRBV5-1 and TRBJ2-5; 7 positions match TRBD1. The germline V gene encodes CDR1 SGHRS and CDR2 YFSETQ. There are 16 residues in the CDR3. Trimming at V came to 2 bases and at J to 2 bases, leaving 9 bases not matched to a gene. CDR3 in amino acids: CASSFTGAILQETQYF. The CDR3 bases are TGCGCCAGCAGCTTTACAGGGGCCATCTTACAAGAGACCCAGTACTTC. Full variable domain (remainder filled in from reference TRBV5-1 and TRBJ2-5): KAGVTQTPRYLIKTRGQQVTLSCSPISGHRSVSWYQQTPGQGLQFLFEYFSETQRNKGNFPGRFSGRQFSNSRSEMNVSTLELGDSALYLCASSFTGAILQETQYFGPGTRLLVL.

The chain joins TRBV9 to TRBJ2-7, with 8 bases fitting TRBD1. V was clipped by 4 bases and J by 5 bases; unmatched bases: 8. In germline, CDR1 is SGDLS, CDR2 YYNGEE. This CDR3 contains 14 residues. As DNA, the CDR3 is TGTGCCAGCAGCCCTCGGACAGGGTCTAACGAGCAGTACTTC. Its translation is CASSPRTGSNEQYF.

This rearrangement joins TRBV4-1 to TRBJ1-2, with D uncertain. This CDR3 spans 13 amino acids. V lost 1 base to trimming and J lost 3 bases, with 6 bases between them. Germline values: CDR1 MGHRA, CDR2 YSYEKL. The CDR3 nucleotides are TGCGCCAGCAGCCAAGGGGGTGACTATGGCTACACCTTC. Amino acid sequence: CASSQGGDYGYTF.

The CDR3 loop is CASSYSSPASGAFF. The CDR3 DNA sequence: TGTGCCAGCAGTTACTCGAGCCCGGCCTCGGGAGCTTTCTTT. The rearrangement uses TRBV6-5 and TRBJ1-1; D ambiguous. In germline, CDR1 is MNHEY, CDR2 SVGAGI. Trimming took off 0 bases at V and 10 bases at J, with 15 bases between the two ends. The CDR3 sequence is 14 residues long.